These 15 T cell receptor beta chains were sequenced from one sample in a study of identical twins (dated by TCRdb to between 2015 and 2016). The library was produced with 5' RACE. The sequencer listed for this sample is Illumina HiSeq 2000. The public reads were run again by TCRdb, first through fastp at Q25 and then through MiXCR, and only productive beta chains were kept. Rows are unified per CDR3 protein, each entry keeping the most common DNA and genes. Recorded for this sample are a few hundred thousand distinct CDR3 sequences; 6.5% to 9.5% of them occurred a single time. The ten top clones hold 3% of the sample. This sample was shared with a second study, whose subject was yellow fever vaccine responses in identical twins.

Sequencing was performed on CD8+ T cells sorted from blood. These receptors were collected from a young woman in good health.

This chain joins TRBV5-4 and TRBJ2-1; 12 bases match TRBD2. V shed 0 bases and J 9 bases; nucleotides not matched to a gene: 4. The germline V gene encodes CDR1 SGHNT and CDR2 YYREEE (reference sequence). The CDR3 runs 15 residues. The DNA for the CDR3 is TGTGCCAGCAGCTTGGGCCTAGCGGGGGGGAGTGAGCAGTTCTTC. It yields the protein CASSLGLAGGSEQFF.

This clonotype was detected only a few times. The rearrangement joins TRBV20-1 to TRBJ1-5; D unclear. The CDR3 runs to 14 residues. Per the germline V gene, CDR1 is DFQATT and CDR2 is SNEGSKA (reference sequence). Between the trimmed V and J ends, which lost 0 bases and 2 bases, there was a span of 8 bases. The CDR3 region is CSARDLTGNQPQHF. DNA of the CDR3: TGCAGTGCTAGAGATCTAACAGGCAATCAGCCCCAGCATTTT.

This clonotype was found a few times. This chain uses TRBV7-9 with TRBJ2-5; TRBD1 matches at 10 bases. Germline CDR1 and CDR2: SEHNR and FQNEAQ (reference sequence). The CDR3 contains 15 residues. V gave up 3 bases and J gave up 2 bases; unmatched junction bases: 3. The CDR3 region is CASSFVDRGQETQYF. The CDR3 DNA follows: TGTGCCAGCAGCTTCGTGGACAGGGGGCAAGAGACCCAGTACTTC.

In this sample, this clonotype turned up many times. The genes are TRBV27 and TRBJ2-7; perhaps TRBD1 as D (5 bases). The germline CDR1 and CDR2 sequences are MNHEY and SMNVEV (reference sequence). The CDR3 is 14 residues long. The ends were cut back, 5 bases at V and 2 bases at J, with 13 bases in the middle. CDR3 nucleotides: TGTGCCAGCAGTACTAACGTACAGGCCTACGAGCAGTACTTC. Its protein is CASSTNVQAYEQYF.

The rearrangement joins TRBV11-2 to TRBJ2-3; tentatively, D is TRBD2 (5 bases). In germline, CDR1 is SGHAT, CDR2 FQNNGV. The CDR3 consists of 13 residues. V was trimmed by 0 bases and J by 14 bases, leaving 15 bases between them. The CDR3 region has the DNA TGTGCCAGCAGCTTAGATGGGAGCCCTGGTCCGTATTTT. Translating it yields CASSLDGSPGPYF.

The V gene is TRBV7-6, the J gene TRBJ2-2; D is perhaps TRBD2 (5 bases). Looked up from germline, CDR1 is SGHVS and CDR2 is FNYEAQ. Trimming removed 5 bases at V and 5 bases at J, with 9 bases between. CDR3 length: 13 residues. The CDR3 here is CASSRGLTGELFF. Here the CDR3 DNA reads TGTGCCAGCAGCAGAGGGTTGACCGGGGAGCTGTTTTTT.

The genes are TRBV7-8 and TRBJ2-7; no reliable D call. The CDR3 loop spans 14 amino acids. The V and J ends lost 1 base and 1 base respectively, with 8 bases between them. Germline CDR1 SGHVS, CDR2 FQNEAQ. CDR3 region: CASSLGSASYEQYF. The CDR3 DNA reads TGTGCCAGCAGCTTAGGGTCGGCGTCCTACGAGCAGTACTTC.

This chain joins TRBV7-9 and TRBJ2-5; D is uncertain. CDR1 is SEHNR and CDR2 is FQNEAQ in the germline V gene (reference sequence). The V end lost 2 bases, the J end lost 4 bases, and 8 bases lay between the germline ends. This CDR3 has 13 residues. In DNA form, the CDR3 reads TGTGCCAGCAGCTTACCTTATCCAGAGACCCAGTACTTC. Protein sequence: CASSLPYPETQYF. Using reference TRBV7-9 and TRBJ2-5 for the parts outside the CDR3, the full variable domain is DTGVSQNPRHKITKRGQNVTFRCDPISEHNRLYWYRQTLGQGPEFLTYFQNEAQLEKSRLLSDRFSAERPKGSFSTLEIQRTEQGDSAMYLCASSLPYPETQYFGPGTRLLVL.

This chain uses TRBV30 with TRBJ2-7, with D possibly matching TRBD2 (5 bases). Germline values: CDR1 GTSNPN, CDR2 SVGIG (reference sequence). Trimming left V 5 bases short and J 4 bases short, with 12 bases between. The CDR3 totals 12 residues. CDR3 loop: CAWGELGYEQYF. The CDR3 nucleotides read TGTGCCTGGGGGGAGTTAGGGTACGAGCAGTACTTC. Looking up the rest from reference TRBV30 and TRBJ2-7 gives the full variable domain: SQTIHQWPATLVQPVGSPLSLECTVEGTSNPNLYWYRQAAGRGLQLLFYSVGIGQISSEVPQNLSASRPQDRQFILSSKKLLLSDSGFYLCAWGELGYEQYFGPGTRLTVT.

The gene calls are TRBV28 and TRBJ2-5, with D perhaps TRBD2 (7 bases). This CDR3 has 14 amino acids. Germline loops: CDR1 MDHEN, CDR2 SYDVKM. Trimming took off 5 bases at V and 4 bases at J, with 14 bases between the two ends. CDR3 in amino acids: CASSVVGGRETQYF. In DNA form, the CDR3 reads TGTGCCAGCAGTGTAGTGGGGGGGCGAGAGACCCAGTACTTC.

This clonotype was observed a handful of times. CDR3 coding DNA: TGTGCCAGCACCTGGGGGGGGTCCTACGAGCAGTACTTC. It codes for CASTWGGSYEQYF. The V call is TRBV7-9, the J call TRBJ2-7, with TRBD2 identical over 7 bases. Germline V lookup: CDR1 SEHNR, CDR2 FQNEAQ (reference sequence). The CDR3 contains 13 residues. The V segment lost 7 bases and the J segment 1 base; nucleotides outside the gene matches: 4.

This rearrangement joins TRBV4-3 to TRBJ2-1, with 7 bases matching TRBD1. The V and J ends lost 1 base and 7 bases, in that order; junction bases with no gene match: 10. Looked up from germline, CDR1 is LGHNA and CDR2 is YSLEER. CDR3 length equals 16 residues. CDR3 DNA sequence: TGCGCCAGCAGCCAAGTTGAGTCGGGCAGGGGGAATGAGCAGTTCTTC. Encoded protein: CASSQVESGRGNEQFF.

Ten or more counts support this clonotype. This chain connects TRBV27 to TRBJ2-2, with unresolved D. The V gene lost 3 bases and the J gene lost 7 bases, with 12 bases spanning the gap. Germline V gene sequence: CDR1 MNHEY, CDR2 SMNVEV (reference sequence). CDR3 length: 14 amino acids. The CDR3, as DNA: TGTGCCAGCAGTTTCGCCCGTTTTGGCGGGGAGCTGTTTTTT. It specifies CASSFARFGGELFF.

In this sample, this clonotype turned up many times. The genes are TRBV9 and TRBJ2-7; D may be TRBD1 or TRBD2 (5 bases each). Trimming removed 0 bases at V and 3 bases at J, with 13 bases between. In germline, CDR1 is SGDLS, CDR2 YYNGEE. The length of the CDR3 is 15 residues. In DNA, the CDR3 is TGTGCCAGCAGCGTAGTACGGGACCCCCTCTACGAGCAGTACTTC. It translates to CASSVVRDPLYEQYF.

The chain combines TRBV20-1 with TRBJ2-1, with 8 bases that match TRBD1. CDR3 size: 16 residues. With 1 base clipped from V and 3 bases from J, the junction kept 8 bases outside the gene matches. Germline V gene data show CDR1 as DFQATT and CDR2 as SNEGSKA (reference sequence). The CDR3 nucleotides are TGCAGTGCTAGAGCGCAGGACAGGGTAATCTACAATGAGCAGTTCTTC. This encodes CSARAQDRVIYNEQFF.